The sequence of this T cell receptor beta chain was determined in a study of beta chain features in type 1 diabetes. Study overall: Age and gender were similar between patients and healthy donors, as were cell yields. Study results and limitations: Whatever favoring of shorter templates PCR might show would apply equally to patients and controls. Across all four CD4+ subsets, people with type 1 diabetes showed modestly shorter TCRB CDR3s. TCRB repertoires of naive, central memory and Treg cells appeared more similar among patients than among healthy donors.

Reverse transcription of all isolated RNA meant that expressed TCRB transcripts were sequenced. Using immunoSEQ multiplex PCR, the repertoire was profiled, and TCRdb retains in-frame clones only, with some absent. The profile shows hundreds of thousands of clones, roughly an eighth of them singletons. Germline lookup yields CDR1 SGHVS and CDR2 FQNEAQ. V was clipped by 4 bases and J by 1 base, with 18 bases between them. The CDR3 has 17 amino acids. A note on this clone: The antigen remains unidentified.

Sorted populations all had greater than 95% purity. This receptor was taken from a man younger than 35 with type 1 diabetes. The chain is built from TRBV7-8 and TRBJ2-3; D could derive from TRBD1 or TRBD2 (5 bases each). Specimen: naive CD4+ T cells from blood. CDR3 DNA sequence: TGTGCCAGCAGCTCATTCTCAGGGACCACTCGCACAGATACGCAGTATTTT. Residues: CASSSFSGTTRTDTQYF.